This TCR beta chain is from a study of cytomegalovirus exposure and HLA in healthy donors. Study summary: Tens of millions of unique TCR sequences came from HLA-typed donors in an early release.

The study ran its PCR with 60 Vbeta and 13 Jbeta primers. Produced via immunoSEQ multiplex PCR; TCRdb's table is partial and in-frame only. The table records some 95,000 clones, around 73% of them present only once. Germline lookup yields CDR1 KGHSH and CDR2 LQKENI. The CDR3 spans 11 residues. Trimming cost V 6 bases and J 11 bases, with 12 bases left between them. Worth noting for this clone: What it recognizes is unknown.

Findings and limits, study-wide: The study recorded 150 to 200 TCR beta chains that were cytomegalovirus-associated. Later, an analysis showed that TCR beta chains associated with HLA were more clonally expanded than others that were equally common. CMV antigen specificity was confirmed in vitro for a few CMV-associated chains.

The V and J genes are TRBV18 and TRBJ2-3, with D possibly TRBD2 on 5 matching bases. Material: PBMCs. This TCR came from a middle-aged woman in good health and CMV-seropositive. The CDR3 nucleotides are TGTGCCAGCTCTCCTAATCGGGGGCAGTATTTT. It translates to CASSPNRGQYF.